This T cell receptor beta chain was identified during a study of cytomegalovirus exposure and HLA in healthy donors (dated by TCRdb to about 2017). Broadly, across the study: The approximately 710 repertoires of the first cohort and the 120 validation repertoires were produced on the same platform, according to a later analysis. The study aimed to test whether cataloging public T cell receptors could reveal signatures of past pathogen exposure. In addition to the first cohort of roughly 670 subjects, a separate validation cohort of approximately 130 different subjects was used. To predict cytomegalovirus infection status, the study brought together high-throughput TCR immunosequencing, statistical association of individual TCRs with disease status, and machine learning. Summary of the overall study and its limitations: The validation cohort had no HLA typing available for a later analysis, so co-occurrence within that cohort was assessed over all 120 or so repertoires. Three of the identified cytomegalovirus-associated TCR beta chains were confirmed in vitro to be specific for cytomegalovirus antigens. Of the cluster scores, roughly 93% were above 0 in a later analysis, which found that TCRs clustered in the first cohort also tended to co-occur in the 130 or so validation repertoires. The authors suggested that the approach could potentially be extended to other disease states and immunological phenotypes. The classifier was reported to diagnose cytomegalovirus status with high specificity and sensitivity in both the original cohort and the validation cohort. Across donors, most TCR sequences were observed very rarely, whereas some public TCRs were present in many individuals. The study listed 164 TCR beta chains as associated with cytomegalovirus.

The donors belonged to the validation cohort of over a hundred subjects, which was separate from the approximately 660-subject first cohort. Receptor libraries were prepared by the immunoSEQ multiplex PCR assay. Under the source paper's analysis protocol: A statistical classification framework was developed to diagnose cytomegalovirus status using the catalog of TCR beta chain sequences. Not all clones reach the TCRdb copy of this immuneACCESS table, which keeps in-frame sequences only. Checked studies attribute under half of the gap to unresolved V genes and leave the rest unexplained. The V and J calls and the clone size are those of that table, but D and trimming were determined from the DNA. The sample table lists roughly 300,000 clones, 87% of them with a count of one. The leading ten clones occupy approximately 1% of the sample. With respect to this clone: Its antigen remains unidentified. Base qualities are not recorded, but no much larger clone differs from it by a single base.

This receptor was obtained from a woman aged 30 to 39 in good health and CMV-seropositive. Sequenced: PBMCs.

The DNA reads as follows: TGTGCCAGCAGTCAACAGGGCGACGAGCAGTACTTC. This is translated as CASSQQGDEQYF. The V and J genes are TRBV6-5 and TRBJ2-7; TRBD1 is a possible D gene, resting on 6 matching bases. Relative to germline, V is 5 bases shorter and J is 5 bases shorter, with 10 bases between their ends. According to the germline V gene, CDR1 reads MNHEY and CDR2 reads SVGAGI. The cysteine opens and the phenylalanine closes a CDR3 of 12 amino acids. Of the read, only the CDR3 DNA is kept; its 36 bases are in frame from base 1.